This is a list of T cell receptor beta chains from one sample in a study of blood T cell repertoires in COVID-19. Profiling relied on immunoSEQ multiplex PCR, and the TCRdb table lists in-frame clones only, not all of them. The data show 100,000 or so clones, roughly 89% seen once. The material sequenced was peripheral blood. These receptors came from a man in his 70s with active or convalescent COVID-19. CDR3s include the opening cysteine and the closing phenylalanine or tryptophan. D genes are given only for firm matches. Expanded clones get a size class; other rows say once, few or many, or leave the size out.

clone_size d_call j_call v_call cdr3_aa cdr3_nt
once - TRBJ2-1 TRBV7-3 CASSPAGGSYNEQFF TGTGCCAGCAGCCCAGCTGGGGGGTCCTACAATGAGCAGTTCTTC
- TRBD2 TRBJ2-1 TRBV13 CASTLEGGGVYEQFF TGTGCCAGCACCCTAGAGGGCGGGGGGGTATATGAGCAGTTCTTC
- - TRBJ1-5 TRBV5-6 CASSLGQKNQPQHF TGTGCCAGCAGCTTAGGACAGAAAAATCAGCCCCAGCATTTT
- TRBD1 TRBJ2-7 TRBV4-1 CASSQEAGTGKKYF TGCGCCAGCAGCCAAGAGGCCGGGACAGGCAAGAAATACTTC
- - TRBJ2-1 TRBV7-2 CASSPRLRGSYNEQFF TGTGCCAGCAGCCCCCGGTTGCGTGGCTCCTACAATGAGCAGTTCTTC
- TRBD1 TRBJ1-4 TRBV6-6 CASRPRQGGNEKLFF TGTGCCAGCAGGCCAAGACAGGGGGGGAATGAAAAACTGTTTTTT
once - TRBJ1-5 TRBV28 CASSFPPVRPQHF TGTGCCAGCAGTTTCCCACCGGTTCGGCCCCAGCATTTT
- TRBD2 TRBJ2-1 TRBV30 CAWALAGGYNEQFF TGTGCCTGGGCCCTAGCGGGAGGCTACAATGAGCAGTTCTTC
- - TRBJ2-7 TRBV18 CASSPLGVLEQYF TGTGCCAGCTCGCCGTTAGGGGTCCTCGAGCAGTACTTC
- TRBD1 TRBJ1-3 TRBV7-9 CASSFQGAKPGNTIYF TGTGCCAGCAGCTTCCAGGGGGCAAAACCTGGAAACACCATATATTTT
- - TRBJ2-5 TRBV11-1 CASSPAGRETQYF TGTGCCAGCAGCCCCGCAGGGAGGGAGACCCAGTACTTC
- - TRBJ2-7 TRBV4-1 CASSTTMPDYEQYF TGCGCCAGCTCTACTACTATGCCGGACTACGAGCAGTACTTC
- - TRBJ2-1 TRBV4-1 CASSQSTSSYNEQFF TGCGCCAGCAGCCAGTCTACGAGCTCCTACAATGAGCAGTTCTTC
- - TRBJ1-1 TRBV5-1 CASSENQGNTEAFF TGCGCCAGCAGCGAGAATCAGGGGAACACTGAAGCTTTCTTT
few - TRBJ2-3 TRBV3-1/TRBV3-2 CASSQAYQGTDTQYF TGTGCCAGCAGCCAAGCATATCAGGGCACAGATACGCAGTATTTT
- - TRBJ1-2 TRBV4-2 CASSQDIIAVPYGYTF TGTGCCAGCAGCCAAGATATTATCGCAGTCCCGTATGGCTACACCTTC
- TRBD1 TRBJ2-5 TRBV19 CASSVQGAGETQYF TGTGCCAGTAGTGTACAGGGGGCTGGGGAGACCCAGTACTTC
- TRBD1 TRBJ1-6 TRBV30 CAWGTGSSYNSPLHF TGTGCCTGGGGGACAGGGAGCTCCTATAATTCACCCCTCCACTTT
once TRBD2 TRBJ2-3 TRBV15 CATSRDLTSGGTDTQYF TGTGCCACCAGCAGAGATTTAACTAGCGGGGGAACAGATACGCAGTATTTT
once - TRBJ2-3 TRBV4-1 CASSQGSPGPDTQYF TGCGCCAGCAGCCAAGGATCCCCGGGTCCGGATACGCAGTATTTT
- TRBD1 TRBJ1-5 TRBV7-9 CASSFGWDRGNQPQHF TGTGCCAGCAGCTTTGGTTGGGACAGGGGTAATCAGCCCCAGCATTTT
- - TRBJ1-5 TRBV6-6 CASSYESGQPQHF TGTGCCAGCAGTTACGAGTCCGGTCAGCCCCAGCATTTT
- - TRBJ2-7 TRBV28 CASSRTAFHEQYF TGTGCCAGCAGTCGTACAGCTTTCCACGAGCAGTACTTC
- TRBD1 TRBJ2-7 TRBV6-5 CASSYQRQGRFEQYF TGTGCCAGCAGTTACCAGCGACAGGGGAGGTTCGAGCAGTACTTC
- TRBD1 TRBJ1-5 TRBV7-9 CASSSDREGINQHF TGTGCCAGCAGCTCGGACAGGGAGGGGATTAACCAGCATTTT
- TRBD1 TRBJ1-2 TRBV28 CASRRTGGYGYTF TGTGCCAGCAGGAGGACAGGGGGCTATGGCTACACCTTC
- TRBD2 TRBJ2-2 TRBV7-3 CASSSPSGGGTGELFF TGTGCCAGCAGCTCCCCTAGCGGGGGGGGCACCGGGGAGCTGTTTTTT
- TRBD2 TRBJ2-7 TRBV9 CASSVEASGGYEQYF TGTGCCAGCAGCGTAGAGGCTAGCGGGGGCTACGAGCAGTACTTC
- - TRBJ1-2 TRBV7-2 CASSLAKGVGGYTF TGTGCCAGCAGCTTAGCCAAGGGGGTCGGCGGCTACACCTTC
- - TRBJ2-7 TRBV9 CARATSGSPRGEQYF TGTGCCAGAGCTACATCAGGCTCCCCCCGGGGCGAGCAGTACTTC
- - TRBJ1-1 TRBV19 CASSTRGGDSQAFF TGTGCCAGTAGTACCCGGGGGGGAGACTCCCAAGCTTTCTTT
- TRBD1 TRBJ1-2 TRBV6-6 CASSYSSQGNGYGYTF TGTGCCAGCAGTTACTCGTCACAGGGGAACGGCTATGGCTACACCTTC